The 11 T cell receptor beta chains below all came from one sample that was sequenced in a study of shared clonotypes between healthy human individuals (dated by TCRdb to 2020 to 2021). Libraries were constructed by the immunoSEQ multiplex PCR assay. TCRdb provides this immuneACCESS table in a form limited to in-frame rearrangements. Some clones are lacking; in checked studies, under half of them reflect an unresolved V gene, and why the rest are absent is not known. The sample includes about 500,000 clones, with around 77% observed a single time. The top ten clonotypes cover around 12% of the sample. Sequences were obtained from PBMCs. These receptors came from a woman aged 40 to 50 in good health. Some clones in this sample may be carry-over from other donors' samples.

The V call is TRBV15, the J call TRBJ1-5, with a tentative D call TRBD1 (5 bases). V lost 0 bases to trimming and J lost 7 bases, with 19 bases between them. CDR1 and CDR2 from the germline V gene are LNHNV and YYDKDF (reference sequence). The CDR3 length is 17 residues. The CDR3 bases are TGTGCCACCAGCAGAGAGCGGGGCGGGAGGGGCGAACAGCCCCAGCATTTT. Residues: CATSRERGGRGEQPQHF.

The chain links TRBV6-5 to TRBJ1-4, with D tentatively TRBD1 (5 bases). Germline CDR1 is MNHEY and CDR2 is SVGAGI. The length of the CDR3 is 14 residues. The V and J ends lost 8 bases and 6 bases respectively, with 16 bases between them. The CDR3 bases are TGTGCCAGCGCATGGGAGGGGAGGGATGAAAAACTGTTTTTT. It codes for CASAWEGRDEKLFF.

In this sample, this clone turned up many times. Different DNA sequences within this sample yield the same CDR3. This chain connects TRBV10-1 to TRBJ2-3; maybe TRBD2 (6 bases). CDR3 length equals 17 residues. Germline values: CDR1 WNHNN, CDR2 SYGVQD (reference sequence). Trimming took off 3 bases at V and 1 base at J, with 17 bases between the two ends. The CDR3 DNA is TGCGCCAGCAGTGACCCGCCGGGGGTGGGACGCACAGATACGCAGTATTTT. Translation: CASSDPPGVGRTDTQYF.

The chain has TRBV25-1 and TRBJ1-2; D call uncertain. Germline-derived CDR1 and CDR2 are MGHDK and SYGVNS. V was trimmed by 8 bases and J by 5 bases, leaving 18 bases between them. The CDR3 has 14 residues. This chain's CDR3 is CASQPAGIVYGYTF. The CDR3 DNA follows: TGTGCCAGCCAGCCGGCGGGCATAGTGTATGGCTACACCTTC.

The chain couples TRBV5-1 to TRBJ1-5; a weak D match, TRBD1 (5 bases). CDR3 length: 14 residues. V was trimmed by 3 bases and J by 5 bases, leaving 12 bases between them. CDR1 and CDR2 (germline): SGHRS, YFSETQ. CDR3 in DNA: TGCGCCAGCAGCTCCGGGGACGGAGATCAGCCCCAGCATTTT. It is translated as CASSSGDGDQPQHF.

The chain carries TRBV7-2 and TRBJ2-1; 10 nucleotides agree with TRBD2. The CDR3 runs 16 residues. J lost 1 base, V lost 6 bases, and 6 bases had no gene match. CDR1 and CDR2 from the germline V gene are SGHTA and FQGNSA. The CDR3 here is CASRSWTSGSYNEQFF. For the CDR3, the DNA is TGTGCCAGCAGATCTTGGACTAGCGGTTCCTACAATGAGCAGTTCTTC.

This clone was detected ten times or more. V usage is TRBV18 and J usage is TRBJ2-7; 8 nucleotides align to TRBD1. Per the germline V gene, CDR1 is KGHSH and CDR2 is LQKENI. The CDR3 extends over 15 amino acids. With V trimmed by 8 bases and J by 5 bases, 14 bases remained unmatched. The CDR3: CASTNPETGVDEQYF. The CDR3 DNA reads TGTGCCAGCACTAACCCGGAGACAGGGGTAGACGAGCAGTACTTC.

This sequence joins TRBV11-2 and TRBJ2-1; D unresolved. Germline CDR1 and CDR2: SGHAT and FQNNGV. The CDR3 is 15 residues long. V dropped 7 bases and J dropped 2 bases, with 15 bases sitting between them. CDR3 DNA: TGTGCCAGCAACTGGGGTCCAAGACCCTACAATGAGCAGTTCTTC. It encodes CASNWGPRPYNEQFF.

The CDR3 here is CASSAKGDLWGQVVEAFF. The CDR3 nucleotides are TGTGCCAGCAGCGCAAAGGGGGACCTGTGGGGACAGGTTGTTGAAGCTTTCTTT. This chain joins TRBV9 and TRBJ1-1; TRBD1 aligns across 8 bases. The V and J ends lost 3 bases and 7 bases, in that order; junction bases with no gene match: 20. CDR1 is SGDLS, CDR2 YYNGEE, per germline. The CDR3 has 18 amino acids.

This clone has a handful of counts. This clone may be a read error of a much larger clone one base away. This chain links TRBV28 with TRBJ2-5; possibly TRBD2 for D (5 bases). This CDR3 contains 16 residues. Germline CDR1 reads MDHEN; CDR2 reads SYDVKM. CDR3 sequence (DNA): TGTGCCAGCAGTCTATTGGGCGGGCTGTACCAAGAGACCCGGTACTTC. This sequence encodes CASSLLGGLYQETRYF.

The genes are TRBV7-2 and TRBJ1-1, with D unclear. V lost 4 bases and J 4 bases, leaving 10 bases between the germline ends. There are 13 residues in the CDR3. Germline CDR1 is SGHTA and CDR2 is FQGNSA. The CDR3 nucleotides read TGTGCCAGCAGCTCGCCCTACAGCACTGAAGCTTTCTTT. Amino acids: CASSSPYSTEAFF.